This T cell receptor (beta chain) was sequenced for a study of technical replicates of blood from a handful of donors. V lost 2 bases, J lost 1 base, and 12 bases lay in between. The germline V gene encodes CDR1 KGHSH and CDR2 LQKENI. This CDR3 contains 16 residues. Method: immunoSEQ multiplex PCR; TCRdb's copy keeps in-frame clones and lacks some. Among about 88,000 clones listed, around 94% were seen once. The sequenced sample consisted of T cells isolated from PBMCs. This TCR came from a human donor in good health. The rearrangement joins TRBV18 to TRBJ1-3; the D gene is possibly TRBD1 (6 bases). CDR3 nucleotide sequence: TGTGCCAGCTCACCAGGGCAGGGGTTTTCTGGAAACACCATATATTTT. It is translated as CASSPGQGFSGNTIYF.